These 12 T cell receptor beta chains originate from one sample sequenced in a study of blood T cell repertoires in COVID-19. Some clones are missing from TCRdb's copy, which holds only in-frame ones; the method was immunoSEQ multiplex PCR. This sample carries a few hundred thousand clones, roughly 87% of them seen once, and the ten largest clones take just under 9%. Material for sequencing was PBMCs or T cells enriched from blood (not recorded which). Every receptor here comes from a woman between 18 and 29 years old who had recovered from COVID-19.

The rearrangement joins TRBV19 to TRBJ1-3, with a tentative D call TRBD1 (6 bases). This CDR3 spans 13 amino acids. Germline CDR1 reads LNHDA; CDR2 reads SQIVND (reference sequence). Deletions cut 8 bases from V and 2 bases from J, with 10 bases between. CDR3 region: CASGGGAGNTIYF. The DNA of the CDR3 is TGTGCCAGTGGAGGGGGGGCTGGAAACACCATATATTTT. Full variable domain (remainder filled in from reference TRBV19 and TRBJ1-3): DGGITQSPKYLFRKEGQNVTLSCEQNLNHDAMYWYRQDPGQGLRLIYYSQIVNDFQKGDIAEGYSVSREKKESFPLTVTSAQKNPTAFYLCASGGGAGNTIYFGEGSWLTVV.

The rearrangement links TRBV9 to TRBJ2-1; TRBD2 matches 12 bases. The CDR3 spans 16 residues. Germline-derived CDR1 and CDR2 are SGDLS and YYNGEE. Trimming took 4 bases from V and 9 from J; bases not matched to a gene: 11. CDR3 region: CASSLRLAGGPGEQFF. The DNA for the CDR3 is TGTGCCAGCAGCCTCCGGCTAGCGGGAGGGCCCGGTGAGCAGTTCTTC.

The rearrangement joins TRBV2 to TRBJ2-5; 10 nucleotides line up with TRBD2. V shed 3 bases, J shed 2 bases, and the junction held 9 bases outside the gene matches. Germline V CDR1 and CDR2: SNHLY, FYNNEI. The CDR3 runs to 17 residues. CDR3 sequence: CASSEAGLAVQQETQYF. The CDR3 DNA is TGTGCCAGCAGTGAGGCTGGACTAGCGGTCCAACAAGAGACCCAGTACTTC.

The genes are TRBV6-5 and TRBJ2-3, with a possible D match to TRBD1 (6 bases). This CDR3 has 15 amino acids. V dropped 7 bases and J dropped 0 bases, with 14 bases sitting between them. Looked up from germline, CDR1 is MNHEY and CDR2 is SVGAGI. Here the CDR3 reads CASMWTATSTDTQYF. The DNA of the CDR3 is TGTGCCAGCATGTGGACAGCGACTAGCACAGATACGCAGTATTTT.

The chain employs TRBV11-2 and TRBJ1-1; no firm D call. V was shortened by 4 bases and J by 1 base, with 10 bases between the two germline ends. Looked up from germline, CDR1 is SGHAT and CDR2 is FQNNGV. CDR3 length equals 14 residues. CDR3 sequence (DNA): TGTGCCAGCAGCTCTTATGAGGGGAACACTGAAGCTTTCTTT. Translation gives CASSSYEGNTEAFF.

This clone was picked up a small number of times. The genes are TRBV19 and TRBJ2-2; 9 nucleotides match TRBD1. V shed 5 bases and J 3 bases; nucleotides not matched to a gene: 7. Germline assignment: CDR1 LNHDA and CDR2 SQIVND (reference sequence). The CDR3 spans 16 residues. CDR3 loop: CASSLRTGADTGELFF. As DNA, the CDR3 is TGTGCCAGTAGTCTAAGGACAGGGGCGGACACCGGGGAGCTGTTTTTT.

The rearrangement joins TRBV19 to TRBJ1-3; 7 bases align to TRBD1. Germline assignment: CDR1 LNHDA and CDR2 SQIVND (reference sequence). V trimming: 6 bases; J trimming: 0 bases; junction bases outside the gene matches: 5. The CDR3 length is 15 residues. The CDR3 DNA follows: TGTGCCAGTAGATTACAGGGGAGCTCTGGAAACACCATATATTTT. This encodes CASRLQGSSGNTIYF.

The CDR3 spells CASPQGADSENTEAFF. CDR3 nucleotides: TGTGCCAGCCCCCAGGGGGCAGATTCAGAAAACACTGAAGCTTTCTTT. The genes are TRBV5-8 and TRBJ1-1; 8 nucleotides align to TRBD1. The CDR3 has 16 amino acids. Germline V gene data show CDR1 as SGHTS and CDR2 as YDEGEE. Trimming at V came to 7 bases and at J to 2 bases, leaving 13 bases not matched to a gene.

This chain joins TRBV18 and TRBJ1-5, with 8 bases aligning to TRBD1. J lost 6 bases, V lost 1 base, and 11 bases had no gene match. This CDR3 is built from 17 residues. Germline V gene sequence: CDR1 KGHSH, CDR2 LQKENI. CDR3 DNA: TGTGCCAGCTCACCACGGACCCCTGGACAGGGAGGTCAGCCCCAGCATTTT. It codes for CASSPRTPGQGGQPQHF. Supplemented by reference TRBV18 and TRBJ1-5, the full variable domain reads NAGVMQNPRHLVRRRGQEARLRCSPMKGHSHVYWYRQLPEEGLKFMVYLQKENIIDESGMPKERFSAEFPKEGPSILRIQQVVRGDSAAYFCASSPRTPGQGGQPQHFGDGTRLSIL.

This rearrangement joins TRBV6-6 to TRBJ2-7; 10 bases are a match to TRBD2. The CDR3 totals 15 residues. Looked up from germline, CDR1 is MNHNY and CDR2 is SVGAGI (reference sequence). With V trimmed by 4 bases and J by 1 base, 4 bases remained unmatched. CDR3 residues: CASSWGTSVSYEQYF. The CDR3 nucleotides are TGTGCCAGCAGTTGGGGGACTAGCGTTTCCTACGAGCAGTACTTC.

This rearrangement joins TRBV4-2 to TRBJ2-2; unclear D gene. The CDR3 runs to 18 residues. Germline V CDR1 and CDR2: LGHNA, YNFKEQ. The ends were cut back, 0 bases at V and 1 base at J, with 15 bases in the middle. CDR3 sequence reads: CASSQDPIRLENTGELFF. CDR3 DNA: TGTGCCAGCAGCCAAGATCCGATACGTCTAGAGAACACCGGGGAGCTGTTTTTT.

The chain is built from TRBV5-8 and TRBJ1-5; TRBD1 agrees at 7 bases. CDR3 length: 13 residues. The V gene end was trimmed by 4 bases and the J gene end by 9 bases; junction bases not matched to a gene: 7. Germline values: CDR1 SGHTS, CDR2 YDEGEE. Here the CDR3 reads CASSRPRGLPQHF. The CDR3 nucleotides read TGTGCCAGCAGCCGACCCAGGGGGTTGCCCCAGCATTTT.